The rows below give T cell receptor beta chains drawn from one sample of a study of cytotoxic CD8 clonotypes in ibrutinib-treated CLL. Repertoires were generated with immunoSEQ multiplex PCR, while TCRdb's copy carries only in-frame clones and drops some. Of some 150,000 clones in the sample, more than 75% were seen once. The specimen was PBMCs, collected after 24 months of ibrutinib treatment. The receptors were gathered from a human donor with chronic lymphocytic leukemia. Each CDR3 is given with its conserved first and last residue. The D gene is left open where the match is weak. A row's size may be missing; if present it is once, few, many or a size class.

J,V,D,size,DNA,CDR3
TRBJ2-3,TRBV6-4,-,once,TGTGCCAGCAGTTACGGGGTAAACACAGATACGCAGTATTTT,CASSYGVNTDTQYF
TRBJ1-2,TRBV7-9,-,once,TGTGCCAGCAGCTTAAGCCCAGCCCACCCCGATGGCTACACCTTC,CASSLSPAHPDGYTF
TRBJ1-2,TRBV5-1,-,-,TGCGCCAGCAGCTCCGGGGGCGCCGGGGCTGGCTACACCTTC,CASSSGGAGAGYTF
TRBJ2-1,TRBV11-2,-,-,TGTGCCAGCAGCATAGGACCAGCTGTTGAGCAGTTCTTC,CASSIGPAVEQFF
TRBJ2-3,TRBV9,-,-,TGTGCCAGCAGCGTGGGGGGAGATAGCACAGATACGCAGTATTTT,CASSVGGDSTDTQYF
TRBJ1-2,TRBV29-1,-,-,TGCAGCGTCCCGGACCCTAACTATGGCTACACCTTC,CSVPDPNYGYTF
TRBJ2-2,TRBV6-1,-,-,TGTGCCAGCAGCCCCCTTACCGGGGAGCTGTTTTTT,CASSPLTGELFF
TRBJ1-1,TRBV7-8,-,once,TGTGCCAGCAGCTTACTGGCGGGGATGAACACTGAAGCTTTCTTT,CASSLLAGMNTEAFF
TRBJ1-3,TRBV15,-,once,TGTGCCACCAGCTCCCATTTGGGGGGGTTCGGAAACACCATATATTTT,CATSSHLGGFGNTIYF
TRBJ2-7,TRBV5-1,TRBD2,-,TGCGCCAGCGGACTAGCGGGGGCACCCGGGGGGAGCGAGCAGTACTTC,CASGLAGAPGGSEQYF
TRBJ2-2,TRBV13,TRBD2,-,TGTGCCAGCAGCTTAGGTCGGGGGGACACCGGGGAGCTGTTTTTT,CASSLGRGDTGELFF
TRBJ2-1,TRBV7-6,-,-,TGTGCCAGCAGCTTAGACGGGGCCTCCTACAATGAGCAGTTCTTC,CASSLDGASYNEQFF
TRBJ2-2,TRBV7-3,-,-,TGTGCCAGCAGCGGGGGCGGCCTTCCCGGGGAGCTGTTTTTT,CASSGGGLPGELFF
TRBJ2-5,TRBV14,-,-,TGTGCCAGCAGTCTGGGGACTCATGGGACCCAGTACTTC,CASSLGTHGTQYF
TRBJ1-2,TRBV28,-,-,TGTGCCAGCAGCAGTGAAGGGACGTCTTGGCGAGGCTACACCTTC,CASSSEGTSWRGYTF
TRBJ2-5,TRBV19,TRBD2,-,TGTGCCAGTAGCCTGACTAGCGGGGCGCCGGCCCAGTACTTC,CASSLTSGAPAQYF
TRBJ2-5,TRBV5-1,TRBD1,-,TGCGCCAGCAGCACCGACAGGGGGGCCCAGTACTTC,CASSTDRGAQYF
TRBJ2-1,TRBV15,-,-,TGTGCCACCAGCAGAGGCGGGCGGTTATACAATGAGCAGTTCTTC,CATSRGGRLYNEQFF
TRBJ2-1,TRBV18,-,few,TGTGCCAGCTCACCGGTCGTCAACAGGGCTCTGGTCTTC,CASSPVVNRALVF
TRBJ1-5,TRBV28,-,-,TGTGCCAGCAGTTTTTTAGCGGGGATAAATCAGCCCCAGCATTTT,CASSFLAGINQPQHF
TRBJ2-5,TRBV1,-,-,TGCACCAGCAGCCAACCTAGCGGGGGGGGGACCCAGTACTTC,CTSSQPSGGGTQYF
TRBJ1-1,TRBV29-1,TRBD1,-,TGCAGCGTTGAAGATGGGACAGGGTGGGGGAGCACTGAAGCTTTCTTT,CSVEDGTGWGSTEAFF
TRBJ2-1,TRBV4-1,-,-,TGCGCCAGCAGCCAAGAAAGGGACAAGAGAACCTACAATGAGCAGTTCTTC,CASSQERDKRTYNEQFF
TRBJ1-2,TRBV28,-,few,TGTGCCAGCAGTCAGGTGATGTATGGCTACACCTTC,CASSQVMYGYTF
TRBJ2-3,TRBV7-3,-,-,TGTGCCAGCAGCCCAAACACAGATACGCAGTATTTT,CASSPNTDTQYF
TRBJ2-3,TRBV5-1,TRBD2,-,TGCGCCAGCAGCTTGTGGCGGGGGATCACAGATACGCAGTATTTT,CASSLWRGITDTQYF
TRBJ2-3,TRBV7-9,-,-,TGTGCCAGCAGCTGGGGGACCGCCACAGATACGCAGTATTTT,CASSWGTATDTQYF
TRBJ2-3,TRBV18,-,-,TGTGCCAGCTCACCAGCCACTAGCACAGATACGCAGTATTTT,CASSPATSTDTQYF
TRBJ2-3,TRBV27,TRBD2,-,TGTGCCAGCAGTTACAGCGGGAGGGCCCCGGATACGCAGTATTTT,CASSYSGRAPDTQYF
TRBJ2-6,TRBV29-1,-,-,TGCAGCGTTACCTTCCTCTCTGGGGCCAACGTCCTGACTTTC,CSVTFLSGANVLTF
TRBJ2-6,TRBV7-9,TRBD1,-,TGTGCCAGCAGCTTAGCGCACAGGGGGCGCTCGGTTGGGGCCAACGTCCTGACTTTC,CASSLAHRGRSVGANVLTF
TRBJ2-1,TRBV6-5,-,-,TGTGCCAGCAGTCATACCTCTGGGACGAGGCATGAGCAGTTCTTC,CASSHTSGTRHEQFF
TRBJ2-4,TRBV11-1,TRBD2,-,TGTGCCAGCAGCCCAGGGGGGACTAGCGGGAGCGGGTCCAAAAACATTCAGTACTTC,CASSPGGTSGSGSKNIQYF
TRBJ2-1,TRBV18,TRBD1,-,TGTGCCAGCTCACCGGGGACAGGGGAAAATGAGCAGTTCTTC,CASSPGTGENEQFF
TRBJ1-2,TRBV28,-,-,TGTGCCAGCAGTGTGGCTCGCTCCTATGGCTACACCTTC,CASSVARSYGYTF
TRBJ2-5,TRBV7-9,-,-,TGTGCCAGCAGCTTGAGCCCAGGGCGTCAGACCCAGTACTTC,CASSLSPGRQTQYF
TRBJ2-1,TRBV7-3,-,-,TGTGCCAGCAGCTTACCGGGGCGGGCGACGTACAATGAGCAGTTCTTC,CASSLPGRATYNEQFF
TRBJ1-4,TRBV6-5,-,-,TGTGCCAGCAGTTACGGACCAGGCGGTGAAAAACTGTTTTTT,CASSYGPGGEKLFF
TRBJ2-2,TRBV15,-,-,TGTGCCACCGCACGGGGGTGGTCCGCCCGTGGGGCCACCGGGGAGCTGTTTTTT,CATARGWSARGATGELFF
TRBJ2-2,TRBV19,TRBD1,-,TGTGCCACACGGGACAGAACGAACACCGGGGAGCTGTTTTTT,CATRDRTNTGELFF
TRBJ1-5,TRBV5-1,-,-,TGCGCCAGCAGCTTGGGGGTCGGCCAGCCCCAGCATTTT,CASSLGVGQPQHF
TRBJ2-7,TRBV5-6,TRBD1,-,TGTGCCAGCAGCCGACAGGGCCCCTACGAGCAGTACTTC,CASSRQGPYEQYF